This TCR beta chain was sequenced for a study of immune evolution from preneoplasia to lung adenocarcinoma. Assay used: immunoSEQ multiplex PCR; TCRdb lists only in-frame clones, some missing. The table lists around 7,000 clones, over 75% of them singletons. This clone was found a few times. The germline CDR1 and CDR2 sequences are GTSNPN and SVGIG (reference sequence). This CDR3 spans 13 amino acids. Trimming took 5 bases from V and 5 from J, leaving 14 bases between them. The TCR was taken from a person aged 55-85 years with lung adenocarcinoma. This chain connects TRBV30 to TRBJ2-3; D may be TRBD1 (8 bases). The sequencing sample was made of FFPE lung adenocarcinoma in situ tissue. In DNA, the CDR3 is TGTGCCTGGGACAGGGGAGGGAGAGATACGCAGTATTTT. This gives the protein CAWDRGGRDTQYF.